A selection of T cell receptor beta chains follows, all from one sample in a study of control samples from healthy donors and cancer patients. Sequencing was performed with immunoSEQ multiplex PCR; in TCRdb, only in-frame clones are kept and a portion is missing. The sample lists over 100,000 clones, about 90% occurring once. The sample was blood. The receptor source for this set is a woman in her fifties or sixties in good health. CDR3s include the opening cysteine and the closing phenylalanine or tryptophan. Each record gives: V gene, D gene, J gene, CDR3 protein, CDR3 DNA. A D gene is named only where the DNA matches it firmly.

TRBV11-2	.	TRBJ2-2	CASSTRLGGGAGELFF	TGTGCCAGCAGCACAAGACTGGGGGGCGGGGCCGGGGAGCTGTTTTTT
TRBV19	.	TRBJ1-4	CASSMNIMMSTNEKLFF	TGTGCCAGTAGTATGAATATCATGATGTCAACTAATGAAAAACTGTTTTTT
TRBV5-6	.	TRBJ2-7	CASRDGTANYEQYF	TGTGCCAGCAGGGACGGGACGGCAAATTACGAGCAGTACTTC
TRBV28	TRBD1	TRBJ1-1	CASSFRGARGTEAFF	TGTGCCAGCAGTTTCAGGGGGGCCCGGGGCACTGAAGCTTTCTTT
TRBV12-3/TRBV12-4	TRBD1	TRBJ1-2	CASRRQGLSVHTF	TGTGCCAGCAGACGACAGGGCCTCTCGGTGCACACCTTC
TRBV5-1	.	TRBJ1-5	CASSSSPNQPQHF	TGCGCCAGCAGCTCCTCTCCCAATCAGCCCCAGCATTTT
TRBV5-1	TRBD1	TRBJ1-6	CASSPDQTGGQSPLHF	TGCGCCAGCAGCCCCGACCAGACAGGGGGACAATCACCCCTCCACTTT
TRBV5-6	.	TRBJ2-2	CASSLVGEAGELFF	TGTGCCAGCAGCTTGGTCGGGGAGGCCGGGGAGCTGTTTTTT
TRBV30	.	TRBJ1-3	CAWIRAIGNTIYF	TGTGCCTGGATAAGGGCAATCGGAAACACCATATATTTT
TRBV19	TRBD1	TRBJ1-5	CASRSGQLNQPQHF	TGTGCCAGTAGATCGGGACAGCTCAATCAGCCCCAGCATTTT
TRBV2	.	TRBJ2-1	CASSPRRNEQFF	TGTGCCAGCAGCCCTAGACGGAATGAGCAGTTCTTC